The clone carrying this TCR beta chain came up once. Terminally differentiated effector memory CD45RA+ cells were excluded by CCR7 positive selection of CD45RO-negative cells. CDR1 and CDR2 (germline): MNHNS, SASEGT. V gave up 0 bases and J gave up 0 bases, with 6 bases separating them. The CDR3 runs 15 residues. Method: immunoSEQ multiplex PCR; TCRdb's copy keeps in-frame clones and lacks some. The sample includes millions of clones, over 85% of them seen just once. This record belongs to a study of shared clonotypes between healthy human individuals. This TCR came from a man aged 18 to 35 in good health. The chain joins TRBV6-1 to TRBJ1-5; D remains ambiguous. Sequencing used naive CD8+ T cells sorted from blood. The CDR3 sequence: CASSEAGYSNQPQHF. The CDR3 nucleotides read TGTGCCAGCAGTGAAGCGGGCTATAGCAATCAGCCCCAGCATTTT.